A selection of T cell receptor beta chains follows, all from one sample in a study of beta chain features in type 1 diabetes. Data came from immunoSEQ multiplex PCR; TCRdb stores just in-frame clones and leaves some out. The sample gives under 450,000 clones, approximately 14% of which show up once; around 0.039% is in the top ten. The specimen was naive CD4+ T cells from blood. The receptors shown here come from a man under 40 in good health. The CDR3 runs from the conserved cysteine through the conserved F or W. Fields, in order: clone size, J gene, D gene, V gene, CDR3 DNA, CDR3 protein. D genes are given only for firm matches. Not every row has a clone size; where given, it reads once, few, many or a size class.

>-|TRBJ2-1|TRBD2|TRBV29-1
TGCAGCGTTGAACTAGCGGAGCCCTACAATGAGCAGTTCTTC
CSVELAEPYNEQFF
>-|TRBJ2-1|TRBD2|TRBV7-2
TGTGCCAGCACCACCCTAGCGGGGGGGTACAATGAGCAGTTCTTC
CASTTLAGGYNEQFF
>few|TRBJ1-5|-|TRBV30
TGTGCCTGGAGTGTTACAGTAAATCAGCCCCAGCATTTT
CAWSVTVNQPQHF
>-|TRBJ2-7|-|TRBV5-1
TGCGCCAGCAGTTCATCGCAGGGGCCTTCCTACGAGCAGTACTTC
CASSSSQGPSYEQYF
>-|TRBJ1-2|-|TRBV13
TGTGCCAGCAGCTCGCAGGGTCCTGGCTACACCTTC
CASSSQGPGYTF
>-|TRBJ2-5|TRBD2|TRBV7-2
TGTGCCAGCAGCTACCAAGCGGGGAAGGGGGAGACCCAGTACTTC
CASSYQAGKGETQYF
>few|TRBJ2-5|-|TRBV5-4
TGTGCCAGCAGCTTTGCTTTTTCCCAAGAGACCCAGTACTTC
CASSFAFSQETQYF
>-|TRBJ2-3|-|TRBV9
TGTGCCAGCAGCGTAGCTGGGGGACCTAGCACAGATACGCAGTATTTT
CASSVAGGPSTDTQYF
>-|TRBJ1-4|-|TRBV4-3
TGCGCCAGCAGCCAAGGAACTCGGGAAAAACTGTTTTTT
CASSQGTREKLFF
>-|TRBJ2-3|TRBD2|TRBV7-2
TGTGCCAGCAGCTTAGAGAGGACTAGCGGGAGTACGCAGTATTTT
CASSLERTSGSTQYF
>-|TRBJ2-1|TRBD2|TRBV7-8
TGTGCCAGCAGTTCCCAAATTAGCGGGAGAGACAATGAGCAGTTCTTC
CASSSQISGRDNEQFF
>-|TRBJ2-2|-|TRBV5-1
TGCGCCAGCAGCCAGGAGGGACAGTCGAACACCGGGGAGCTGTTTTTT
CASSQEGQSNTGELFF
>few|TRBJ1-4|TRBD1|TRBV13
TGTGCCAGCAGCCGAACCGTGACAGGGGGGAATGAAAAACTGTTTTTT
CASSRTVTGGNEKLFF
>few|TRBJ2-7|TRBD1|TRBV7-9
TGTGCCAGCCGAACTCGGGACAGGCCCTACGAGCAGTACTTC
CASRTRDRPYEQYF
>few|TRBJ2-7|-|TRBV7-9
TGTGCCAGCAGCTCACCGGGTCAACAGGAGCAGTACTTC
CASSSPGQQEQYF
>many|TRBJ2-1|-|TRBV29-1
TGCAGCGTTGACCTAGGCTCCTACAATGAGCAGTTCTTC
CSVDLGSYNEQFF
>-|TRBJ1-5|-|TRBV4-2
TGTGCCAGCAGCCCTCGATGGGGAGCTTCGCCCCAGCATTTT
CASSPRWGASPQHF
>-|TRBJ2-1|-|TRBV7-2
TGTGCCAGCAGCTCCGCCGGGGGTAGCTCCTACAATGAGCAGTTCTTC
CASSSAGGSSYNEQFF
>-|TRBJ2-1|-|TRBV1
TGCACCAGCAGCCAAGAGGGTAGCGGGAGGGGCAATGAGCAGTTCTTC
CTSSQEGSGRGNEQFF
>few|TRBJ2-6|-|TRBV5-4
TGTGCCAGCAGCCCAACCGGACAGATCTCTGGGGCCAACGTCCTGACTTTC
CASSPTGQISGANVLTF
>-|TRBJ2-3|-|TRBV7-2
TGTGCCAGCAGCTTGCTAGCGTTTAGCACAGATACGCAGTATTTT
CASSLLAFSTDTQYF
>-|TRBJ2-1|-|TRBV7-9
TGTGCCAGCAACGATCGCGAGCAGTTCTTC
CASNDREQFF
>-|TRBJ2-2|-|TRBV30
TGTGCCTGGAGCCGGATTGTCACCGGGGAGCTGTTTTTT
CAWSRIVTGELFF
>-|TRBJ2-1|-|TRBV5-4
TGTGCCAGCAGCTCCCAGCGGGCTACCTACAATGAGCAGTTCTTC
CASSSQRATYNEQFF
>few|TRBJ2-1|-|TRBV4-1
TGCGCCAGCAACCGGCAGGGGGGCCGGTACAATGAGCAGTTCTTC
CASNRQGGRYNEQFF
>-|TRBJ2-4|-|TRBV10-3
TGTGCCAGCAGACTAGGTCCGTCCGACATTCAGTACTTC
CASRLGPSDIQYF
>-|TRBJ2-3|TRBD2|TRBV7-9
TGTGCCAGCAGCTTGATTAGCGGGCGCACAGATACGCAGTATTTT
CASSLISGRTDTQYF
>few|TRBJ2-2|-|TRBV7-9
TGTGCCAGCATTAGCCTCCGATGGGGGGCCACCGGGGAGCTGTTTTTT
CASISLRWGATGELFF
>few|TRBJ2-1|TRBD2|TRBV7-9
TGTGCCAGCAGCTTACCGGGACTAGCGGGATACAATGAGCAGTTCTTC
CASSLPGLAGYNEQFF
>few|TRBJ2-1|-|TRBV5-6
TGTGCCAGCAGCGGGCAGGTTGAGCAGTTCTTC
CASSGQVEQFF
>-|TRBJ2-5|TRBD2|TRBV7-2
TGTGCCAGCAGCTCCGCCGGGACTAGCGGCCAAGAGACCCAGTACTTC
CASSSAGTSGQETQYF
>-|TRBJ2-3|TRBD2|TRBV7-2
TGTGCCAGCAGCTATTGGGCGGGAGGGAGCACAGATACGCAGTATTTT
CASSYWAGGSTDTQYF
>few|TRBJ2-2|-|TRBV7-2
TGTGCCAGCAGCACCAGGGGATCAGGGGAGCTGTTTTTT
CASSTRGSGELFF
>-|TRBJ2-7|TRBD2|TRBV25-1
TGTGCCAGCAGTGAGCGGGGGGCTAGCCGGTACGAGCAGTACTTC
CASSERGASRYEQYF
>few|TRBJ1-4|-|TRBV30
TGTGCCTGGAGTATCGGGGCGGGTGAAAAACTGTTTTTT
CAWSIGAGEKLFF
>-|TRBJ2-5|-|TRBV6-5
TGTGCCAGCAGTTACTCGGGTGGAGAGACCCAGTACTTC
CASSYSGGETQYF
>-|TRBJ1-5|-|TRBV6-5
TGTGCCAGCAGTTACAGGGCAGGGCAGCCCCAGCATTTT
CASSYRAGQPQHF
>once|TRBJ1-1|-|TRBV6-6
TGTGCCAGCACCTCTGAGCTGTTCACTGAAGCTTTCTTT
CASTSELFTEAFF
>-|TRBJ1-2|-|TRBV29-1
TGCAGCGTTGAAGGTCTACTCGGGGCGACTCTAAACTATGGCTACACCTTC
CSVEGLLGATLNYGYTF
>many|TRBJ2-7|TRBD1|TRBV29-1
TGCAGCGGCGACAGGGGGCTTATTCCGTACTTC
CSGDRGLIPYF